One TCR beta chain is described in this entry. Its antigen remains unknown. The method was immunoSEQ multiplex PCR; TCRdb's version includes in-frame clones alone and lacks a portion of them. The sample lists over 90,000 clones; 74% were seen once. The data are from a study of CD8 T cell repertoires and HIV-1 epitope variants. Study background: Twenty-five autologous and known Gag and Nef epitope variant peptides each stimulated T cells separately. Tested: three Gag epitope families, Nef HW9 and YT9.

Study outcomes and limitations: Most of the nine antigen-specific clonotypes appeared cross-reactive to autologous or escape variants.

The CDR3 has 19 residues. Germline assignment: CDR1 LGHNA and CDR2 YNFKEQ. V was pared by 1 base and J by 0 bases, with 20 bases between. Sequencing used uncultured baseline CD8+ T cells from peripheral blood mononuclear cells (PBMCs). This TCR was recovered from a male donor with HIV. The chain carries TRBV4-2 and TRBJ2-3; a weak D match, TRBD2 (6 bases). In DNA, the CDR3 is TGTGCCAGCAGCCAAGTGATACGGCGGGGCCAATCTAGCACAGATACGCAGTATTTT. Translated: CASSQVIRRGQSSTDTQYF.